The rows below give T cell receptor beta chains drawn from one sample of a study of blood T cell repertoires in COVID-19. Sequencing used immunoSEQ multiplex PCR; TCRdb keeps in-frame clones, though not all of them. Here the sample spans approximately 530,000 clones, around nine tenths being singletons. Sequencing used peripheral blood. The source of these receptors is a woman between 45 and 65 years old with COVID-19, enrolled during active disease. The CDR3 runs from the conserved cysteine through the conserved F or W. The D gene is left open where the match is weak. Clone size is shown for a subset of rows, as once, few, many or a class of expanded clone.

length	size	V	D	J	CDR3	DNA
16	-	TRBV5-1	TRBD1	TRBJ1-1	CASSLTGTGGNTEAFF	TGCGCCAGCTCGTTAACCGGGACAGGGGGGAACACTGAAGCTTTCTTT
15	-	TRBV12-5	TRBD1	TRBJ1-1	CASGPGQGKNTEAFF	TGTGCTAGTGGTCCCGGACAGGGTAAAAACACTGAAGCTTTCTTT
11	-	TRBV28	-	TRBJ1-2	CASGDTYGYTF	TGTGCCAGCGGGGACACCTATGGCTACACCTTC
15	-	TRBV11-2	-	TRBJ2-1	CASSLDPTRANEQFF	TGTGCCAGCAGCTTAGATCCAACCAGGGCCAATGAGCAGTTCTTC
10	-	TRBV20-1	-	TRBJ2-7	CSGLSGEQYF	TGCAGTGGCTTATCAGGCGAGCAGTACTTC
15	-	TRBV4-2	-	TRBJ2-7	CASSQDRTSPREQYF	TGTGCCAGCAGCCAAGATCGAACTAGCCCGCGCGAGCAGTACTTC
18	-	TRBV6-2/TRBV6-3	-	TRBJ1-1	CASSYPLVARDMNTEAFF	TGTGCCAGCAGTTACCCCCTCGTTGCCAGAGACATGAACACTGAAGCTTTCTTT
14	-	TRBV30	-	TRBJ1-5	CAWSGGTRRQPQHF	TGTGCCTGGAGTGGGGGGACACGCCGCCAGCCCCAGCATTTT
15	-	TRBV7-2	-	TRBJ1-2	CASSLGAGFIDGYTF	TGTGCCAGCAGCTTAGGAGCAGGGTTTATAGATGGCTACACCTTC
12	-	TRBV29-1	-	TRBJ1-2	CSVELDTYGYTF	TGCAGCGTTGAACTTGACACCTATGGCTACACCTTC
16	-	TRBV6-6	TRBD1	TRBJ2-3	CASSLHRDRVPDTQYF	TGTGCCAGCAGCCTACACCGGGACAGGGTGCCAGATACGCAGTATTTT
14	-	TRBV18	TRBD1	TRBJ1-2	CASSPDRDNYGYTF	TGTGCCAGCTCACCAGACAGGGACAACTATGGCTACACCTTC
15	-	TRBV4-2	-	TRBJ2-3	CASSQDPGGTDTQYF	TGTGCCAGCAGCCAAGACCCGGGGGGCACAGATACGCAGTATTTT
14	-	TRBV7-9	-	TRBJ1-2	CASSPPVEPGGYTF	TGTGCCAGCAGCCCACCGGTAGAGCCCGGTGGCTACACCTTC
12	-	TRBV19	-	TRBJ1-5	CASSLRSQPQHF	TGTGCCAGTAGTTTGAGGAGTCAGCCCCAGCATTTT
13	-	TRBV9	-	TRBJ1-1	CASSVRVNTEAFF	TGTGCCAGCAGCGTTCGGGTGAACACTGAAGCTTTCTTT
14	-	TRBV6-5	TRBD2	TRBJ2-7	CASKTSGGAYEQYF	TGTGCCAGCAAGACTAGCGGGGGGGCCTACGAGCAGTACTTC
11	-	TRBV6-5	-	TRBJ1-1	CASSHPGEAFF	TGTGCCAGCAGCCACCCGGGGGAAGCTTTCTTT
16	-	TRBV27	-	TRBJ1-6	CASSLLMAGPGSPLHF	TGTGCCAGCAGTTTATTGATGGCTGGCCCAGGGTCACCCCTCCACTTT
12	few	TRBV6-2/TRBV6-3	-	TRBJ2-2	CASSYPGWELFF	TGTGCCAGCAGTTACCCCGGGTGGGAGCTGTTTTTT
17	-	TRBV19	TRBD1	TRBJ2-2	CASSIIAGGKKDGELFF	TGTGCCAGTAGTATTATTGCAGGGGGAAAAAAGGACGGGGAGCTGTTTTTT
16	-	TRBV6-2/TRBV6-3	-	TRBJ2-1	CASSYSRGSSYNEQFF	TGTGCCAGCAGTTACAGTAGGGGGAGCTCCTACAATGAGCAGTTCTTC
13	-	TRBV5-4	-	TRBJ1-1	CASSLDSNTEAFF	TGTGCCAGCAGCTTGGACTCGAACACTGAAGCTTTCTTT
13	-	TRBV5-8	-	TRBJ1-4	CASRPLAGEKLFF	TGTGCCAGCAGGCCGCTGGCGGGTGAAAAACTGTTTTTT
14	-	TRBV9	-	TRBJ1-1	CASSATGLNTEAFF	TGTGCCAGCAGCGCGACAGGACTGAACACTGAAGCTTTCTTT
15	-	TRBV5-1	-	TRBJ1-4	CASSLDISTNEKLFF	TGCGCCAGCAGCTTAGACATATCAACTAATGAAAAACTGTTTTTT
13	-	TRBV6-5	-	TRBJ1-2	CASGRTAIYGYTF	TGTGCCAGCGGTCGGACAGCGATCTATGGCTACACCTTC
16	-	TRBV9	TRBD2	TRBJ2-3	CASSLQAGGPSPTQYF	TGTGCCAGCAGCTTACAAGCGGGGGGGCCTTCCCCTACGCAGTATTTT
13	-	TRBV5-1	-	TRBJ2-3	CASSLQGHDTQYF	TGCGCCAGCAGCCTACAGGGTCACGATACGCAGTATTTT
15	-	TRBV5-4	-	TRBJ2-6	CASSFQGSGANVLTF	TGTGCCAGCAGCTTTCAGGGCTCGGGGGCCAACGTCCTGACTTTC
16	-	TRBV2	-	TRBJ1-5	CASSDNRAGLHQPQHF	TGTGCCAGCAGTGATAATCGGGCAGGGCTCCATCAGCCCCAGCATTTT
14	few	TRBV2	-	TRBJ1-3	CASSGAGYADTIYF	TGTGCCAGCAGTGGCGCAGGGTATGCGGACACCATATATTTT
15	once	TRBV5-1	TRBD1	TRBJ1-2	CASSPDGQANYGYTF	TGCGCCAGCAGCCCTGATGGACAGGCGAACTATGGCTACACCTTC
15	-	TRBV5-1	-	TRBJ2-1	CASSPLAQTYNEQFF	TGCGCCAGCAGCCCCCTAGCACAGACCTACAATGAGCAGTTCTTC
11	-	TRBV5-1	-	TRBJ1-1	CASSIGGEAFF	TGCGCCAGCAGCATAGGGGGAGAAGCTTTCTTT
14	-	TRBV27	-	TRBJ1-1	CASSLGGPSTEAFF	TGTGCCAGCAGTCTGGGGGGACCCTCCACTGAAGCTTTCTTT
13	-	TRBV10-2	-	TRBJ1-2	CASSDPERYGYTF	TGCGCCAGCAGTGATCCCGAGAGGTATGGCTACACCTTC
14	-	TRBV7-2	-	TRBJ1-2	CASSLLRGKYGYTF	TGTGCCAGCAGCTTACTTAGGGGAAAGTATGGCTACACCTTC
14	-	TRBV9	-	TRBJ1-2	CASSVYGEWRGYTF	TGTGCCAGCAGCGTATACGGGGAGTGGCGTGGCTACACCTTC
15	-	TRBV6-1	-	TRBJ1-1	CASSEANTVNTEAFF	TGTGCCAGCAGTGAAGCTAACACAGTGAACACTGAAGCTTTCTTT
16	-	TRBV4-1	-	TRBJ1-4	CASSHSRQAYNEKLFF	TGCGCCAGCAGCCACTCAAGACAGGCCTATAATGAAAAACTGTTTTTT
15	-	TRBV13	TRBD1	TRBJ2-7	CASSPPGQGAHEQYF	TGTGCCAGCAGCCCCCCGGGACAGGGGGCGCACGAGCAGTACTTC
13	-	TRBV27	-	TRBJ1-1	CASSGQSNTEAFF	TGTGCCAGCAGTGGGCAGTCGAACACTGAAGCTTTCTTT
11	-	TRBV7-3	-	TRBJ1-6	CASSLTPPLHF	TGTGCCAGCAGCCTTACACCACCCCTCCACTTT
14	-	TRBV19	TRBD2	TRBJ2-1	CASSIPGGWNEQFF	TGTGCCAGTAGTATCCCGGGGGGATGGAATGAGCAGTTCTTC
12	-	TRBV6-5	-	TRBJ2-3	CASRDSRDTQYF	TGTGCCAGCAGGGATAGCCGGGATACGCAGTATTTT
13	-	TRBV7-9	TRBD2	TRBJ2-3	CASSQRGGDTQYF	TGTGCCAGCAGCCAACGGGGGGGCGATACGCAGTATTTT
19	-	TRBV9	TRBD2	TRBJ2-6	CASSTASGGSRPGANVLTF	TGTGCCAGCAGCACCGCTAGCGGGGGGTCGCGCCCTGGGGCCAACGTCCTGACTTTC
15	-	TRBV10-3	TRBD1	TRBJ1-1	CAISRQGALNTEAFF	TGTGCCATCAGCCGACAGGGGGCCCTGAACACTGAAGCTTTCTTT
15	-	TRBV11-2	TRBD1	TRBJ2-2	CASSLGTGDTGELFF	TGTGCCAGCAGCTTAGGAACAGGGGACACCGGGGAGCTGTTTTTT
16	few	TRBV27	-	TRBJ1-1	CASSSLTQGWGTEAFF	TGTGCCAGCAGTTCCCTAACACAGGGATGGGGCACTGAAGCTTTCTTT
13	-	TRBV28	-	TRBJ1-2	CASRSQGSYGYTF	TGTGCCAGCAGATCTCAGGGGAGCTATGGCTACACCTTC
16	-	TRBV10-2	TRBD2	TRBJ2-2	CASSSSGGARTGELFF	TGCGCCAGCAGTTCAAGCGGGGGGGCAAGGACCGGGGAGCTGTTTTTT
13	-	TRBV27	-	TRBJ1-2	CASSFDGFYGYTF	TGTGCCAGCAGTTTCGATGGCTTCTATGGCTACACCTTC
14	-	TRBV21-1	-	TRBJ2-1	CASPLFRIANEQFF	TGTGCCAGCCCCCTCTTCCGTATAGCCAATGAGCAGTTCTTC
15	-	TRBV10-3	-	TRBJ1-2	CAISEKPATNYGYTF	TGTGCCATCAGTGAAAAACCAGCGACTAACTATGGCTACACCTTC
13	-	TRBV18	-	TRBJ1-1	CASSPLGGAEAFF	TGTGCCAGCTCACCCCTCGGGGGGGCTGAAGCTTTCTTT
12	-	TRBV29-1	-	TRBJ2-1	CSVGSRDNEQFF	TGCAGCGTTGGGAGCAGGGACAATGAGCAGTTCTTC
15	-	TRBV9	TRBD1	TRBJ1-4	CASSVGTGGNEKLFF	TGTGCCAGCAGCGTGGGGACAGGGGGCAATGAAAAACTGTTTTTT
15	-	TRBV18	-	TRBJ1-1	CASSPLEGLVTEAFF	TGTGCCAGCTCACCGTTGGAGGGGCTGGTAACTGAAGCTTTCTTT